The present T cell receptor (beta chain) was sequenced within a study of T cell changes during pregnancy in multiple sclerosis. Assay used: immunoSEQ multiplex PCR; TCRdb lists only in-frame clones, some missing. The data show approximately 41,000 clones, with about 94% seen just once and roughly 8.1% held by the top ten. The CDR3 is 16 residues long. The germline V gene has CDR1 SGHVS and CDR2 FNYEAQ. V lost 3 bases to trimming and J lost 0 bases; unmatched junction nucleotides: 5. This chain links TRBV7-6 with TRBJ1-5; 7 positions agree with TRBD1. The source material was CD8+ T cells from peripheral blood mononuclear cells, sampled in the third trimester of pregnancy. The sequence derives from a female donor with multiple sclerosis, enrolled in a pregnancy study. As DNA, the CDR3 is TGTGCCAGCAGCTTGGGACAGAGATTTAGCAATCAGCCCCAGCATTTT. It codes for CASSLGQRFSNQPQHF.